What follows is one T cell receptor beta chain and its context. This sample was taken from a study of blood T cell repertoires in COVID-19. CDR1 GTSNPN and CDR2 SVGIG come from the germline V gene (reference sequence). This CDR3 contains 14 residues. V lost 5 bases to trimming and J lost 1 base; unmatched junction nucleotides: 7. Using immunoSEQ multiplex PCR, the repertoire was profiled, and TCRdb retains in-frame clones only, with some absent. The sample has about 230,000 clones; 75% to 85% are singletons. The source material was peripheral blood. The rearrangement uses TRBV30 and TRBJ2-5; 7 positions match TRBD2. The receptor was derived from a woman of 80 years or more with COVID-19, enrolled during active disease. CDR3: CAWETPGGQETQYF. The CDR3 DNA reads TGTGCCTGGGAAACTCCGGGGGGCCAAGAGACCCAGTACTTC.